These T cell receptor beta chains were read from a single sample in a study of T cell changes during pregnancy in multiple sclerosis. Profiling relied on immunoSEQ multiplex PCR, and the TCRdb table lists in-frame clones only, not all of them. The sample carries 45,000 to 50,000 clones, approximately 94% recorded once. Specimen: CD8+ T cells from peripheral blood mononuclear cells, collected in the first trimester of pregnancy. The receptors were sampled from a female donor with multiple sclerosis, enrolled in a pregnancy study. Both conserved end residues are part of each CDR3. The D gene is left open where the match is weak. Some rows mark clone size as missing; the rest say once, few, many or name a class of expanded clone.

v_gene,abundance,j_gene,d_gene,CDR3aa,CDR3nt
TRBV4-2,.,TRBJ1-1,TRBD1,CASSQVRTGGTEAFF,TGTGCCAGCAGCCAAGTTAGGACAGGGGGCACTGAAGCTTTCTTT
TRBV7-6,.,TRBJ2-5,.,CASSAYLRGPGETQYF,TGTGCCAGCAGCGCTTATTTAAGGGGCCCCGGGGAGACCCAGTACTTC
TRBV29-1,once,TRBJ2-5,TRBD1,CSVVTTLPGTEETQYF,TGCAGCGTTGTCACCACATTACCCGGGACAGAAGAGACCCAGTACTTC
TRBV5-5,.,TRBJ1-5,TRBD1,CASSSQTGSYTQPQHF,TGTGCCAGCAGCTCTCAGACAGGGAGTTACACTCAGCCCCAGCATTTT
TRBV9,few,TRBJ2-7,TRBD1,CASSSGQGYEQYF,TGTGCCAGCAGCTCAGGACAGGGGTACGAGCAGTACTTC
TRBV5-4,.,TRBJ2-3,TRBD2,CASSSAGGVDTQYF,TGTGCCAGCAGTTCGGCGGGGGGAGTCGATACGCAGTATTTT
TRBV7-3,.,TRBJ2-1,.,CASSHTGDSYNEQFF,TGTGCCAGCAGTCACACCGGGGATTCCTACAATGAGCAGTTCTTC
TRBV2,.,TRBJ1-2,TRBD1,CASLDRVGGYTF,TGTGCCAGTCTCGACAGGGTAGGTGGCTACACCTTC
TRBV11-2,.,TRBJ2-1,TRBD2,CASVRGGSYNEQFF,TGTGCCAGTGTCCGGGGGGGTTCCTACAATGAGCAGTTCTTC
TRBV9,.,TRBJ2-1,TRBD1,CASSAPGQGRTSSYNEQFF,TGTGCCAGCAGCGCACCGGGACAGGGGCGAACGAGCTCCTACAATGAGCAGTTCTTC
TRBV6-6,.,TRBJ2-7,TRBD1,CASSYGDRFSYEQYF,TGTGCCAGCAGTTACGGGGACAGATTCTCCTACGAGCAGTACTTC
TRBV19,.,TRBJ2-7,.,CASSDWRTGYEQYF,TGTGCCAGTAGTGATTGGCGTACGGGTTACGAGCAGTACTTC
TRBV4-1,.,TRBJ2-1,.,CASSQGFWGVYNEQFF,TGCGCCAGCAGCCAAGGGTTCTGGGGAGTCTACAATGAGCAGTTCTTC
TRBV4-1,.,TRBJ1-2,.,CASSQERGWDGYTF,TGCGCCAGCAGCCAAGAACGGGGGTGGGATGGCTACACCTTC
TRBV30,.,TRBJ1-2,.,CAWSVLGGLYYGYTF,TGTGCCTGGAGTGTCCTGGGGGGGCTGTACTATGGCTACACCTTC
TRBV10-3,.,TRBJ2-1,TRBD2,CAISSGTSGGDEQFF,TGTGCCATCAGTTCCGGGACTAGCGGGGGCGATGAGCAGTTCTTC
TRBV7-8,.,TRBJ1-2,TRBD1,CASSFYTGQVEVGYTF,TGTGCCAGCAGCTTTTATACGGGACAGGTCGAAGTCGGCTACACCTTC
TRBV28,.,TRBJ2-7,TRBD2,CASSLTGGSSYEQYF,TGTGCCAGCAGTTTAACGGGCGGGAGCTCCTACGAGCAGTACTTC